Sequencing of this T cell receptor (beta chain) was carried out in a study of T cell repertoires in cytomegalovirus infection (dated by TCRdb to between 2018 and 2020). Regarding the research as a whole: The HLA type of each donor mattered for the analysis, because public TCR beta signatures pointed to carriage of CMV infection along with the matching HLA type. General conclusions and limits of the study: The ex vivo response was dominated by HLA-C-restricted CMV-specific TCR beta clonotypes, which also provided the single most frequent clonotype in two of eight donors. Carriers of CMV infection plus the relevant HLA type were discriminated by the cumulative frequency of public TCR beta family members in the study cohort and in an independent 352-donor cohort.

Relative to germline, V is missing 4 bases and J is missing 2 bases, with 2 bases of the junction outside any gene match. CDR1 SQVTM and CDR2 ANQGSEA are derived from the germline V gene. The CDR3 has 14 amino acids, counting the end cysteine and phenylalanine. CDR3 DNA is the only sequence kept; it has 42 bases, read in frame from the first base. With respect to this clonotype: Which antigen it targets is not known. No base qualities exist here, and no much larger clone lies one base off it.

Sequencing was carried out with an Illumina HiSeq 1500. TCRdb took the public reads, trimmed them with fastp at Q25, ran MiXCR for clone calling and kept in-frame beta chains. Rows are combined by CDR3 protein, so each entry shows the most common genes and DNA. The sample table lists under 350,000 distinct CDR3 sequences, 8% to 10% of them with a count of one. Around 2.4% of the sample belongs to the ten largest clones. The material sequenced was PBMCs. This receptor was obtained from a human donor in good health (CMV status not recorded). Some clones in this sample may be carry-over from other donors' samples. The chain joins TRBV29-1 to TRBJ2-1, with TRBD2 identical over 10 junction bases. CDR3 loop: CSVVAGGTYNEQFF. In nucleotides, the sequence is TGCAGCGTTGTAGCGGGGGGTACCTACAATGAGCAGTTCTTC.